Below are 22 T cell receptor beta chains sequenced from a single sample in a study of post-analysis software for immune sequencing data. These receptors' antigens are unknown. Unique molecular identifiers were present in the TCR beta cDNA libraries. A single record per CDR3 protein comes from TCRdb applying MiXCR to the PCR reads. The table records hundreds of thousands of distinct CDR3 sequences, 53% of them present only once. Study-wide results and limits: Patients used about five TRBV segments, including TRBV5-6, TRBV5-1 and TRBV20-1, more often than controls.

The sample was blood. These receptors all stem from a girl aged 5-17 years with multiple sclerosis.

The genes are TRBV5-1 and TRBJ1-2; D perhaps matches TRBD1 (5 bases). This CDR3 comprises 14 residues. Trimming shortened V by 5 bases and J by 8 bases, and 19 bases separated the two germline ends. CDR1 SGHRS and CDR2 YFSETQ come from the germline V gene. This chain's CDR3 is CASRADGAVGGYTF. CDR3 sequence (DNA): TGCGCCAGCAGGGCCGATGGGGCTGTTGGAGGCTACACCTTC.

The chain has TRBV7-2 and TRBJ1-5, with no clear D. The V and J ends lost 1 base and 4 bases respectively, with 11 bases between them. The CDR3 length is 15 residues. The germline CDR1 and CDR2 sequences are SGHTA and FQGNSA. CDR3 nucleotide sequence: TGTGCCAGCAGCTTAGGCAGAAGCCCAAATCAGCCCCAGCATTTT. It translates to CASSLGRSPNQPQHF.

V is TRBV2 and J is TRBJ2-1, with D uncertain. CDR1 SNHLY and CDR2 FYNNEI come from the germline V gene. V lost 4 bases and J 10 bases, leaving 8 bases between the germline ends. CDR3 size: 11 residues. CDR3 nucleotides: TGTGCCAGCAGTGCCGAGTCGGAGCAGTTCTTC. Encoded protein: CASSAESEQFF.

This clonotype was recorded once. The chain has TRBV6-5 and TRBJ2-5; tentative D call: TRBD1 (5 bases). V was clipped by 4 bases and J by 7 bases, with 19 bases between them. The CDR3 covers 15 residues. Per germline, CDR1 MNHEY and CDR2 SVGAGI. For the CDR3, the DNA is TGTGCCAGCAGTTCCGAGGCCCTGGCAAGGGGGACCCAGTACTTC. It is translated as CASSSEALARGTQYF.

V usage is TRBV2 and J usage is TRBJ2-3, with 8 bases matching TRBD2. J was trimmed by 6 bases and V by 8 bases; bases with no gene match: 7. CDR1 and CDR2 (germline): SNHLY, FYNNEI. The CDR3 contains 13 residues. The CDR3 spells CASEAGGLDTQYF. The CDR3 region has the DNA TGTGCCAGCGAGGCGGGAGGCCTGGATACGCAGTATTTT.

V and J are TRBV7-9 and TRBJ2-7; 9 bases map to TRBD1. Germline CDR1 reads SEHNR; CDR2 reads FQNEAQ (reference sequence). CDR3 length equals 18 residues. V trimming: 4 bases; J trimming: 0 bases; junction bases outside the gene matches: 13. The CDR3 here is CASSSVRRQGGSSYEQYF. The CDR3 region has the DNA TGTGCCAGCAGCTCAGTTAGGCGACAGGGGGGGAGCTCCTACGAGCAGTACTTC.

The V and J genes are TRBV4-1 and TRBJ2-1; 13 nucleotides agree with TRBD2. The length of the CDR3 is 16 residues. J lost 5 bases, V lost 2 bases, and 3 bases had no gene match. From germline, CDR1 is MGHRA and CDR2 YSYEKL. CDR3 sequence (DNA): TGCGCCAGCAGCCAACCAACTAGCGGGAGGGACAATGAGCAGTTCTTC. It yields the protein CASSQPTSGRDNEQFF.

This clonotype was observed a handful of times. The rearrangement joins TRBV4-1 to TRBJ2-5, with 7 bases matching TRBD2. Trimming removed 0 bases from V and 1 base from J; junction bases left unmatched: 8. The CDR3 length is 17 residues. Germline V gene data show CDR1 as MGHRA and CDR2 as YSYEKL. The CDR3 is CASSQDSGAGSQETQYF. CDR3 in DNA: TGCGCCAGCAGCCAAGATTCAGGAGCGGGGTCCCAAGAGACCCAGTACTTC.

This chain connects TRBV4-2 to TRBJ2-5; the D gene is possibly TRBD1 (6 bases). Trimming shortened V by 5 bases and J by 1 base, and 11 bases separated the two germline ends. The CDR3 runs to 14 residues. Germline V gene sequence: CDR1 LGHNA, CDR2 YNFKEQ. This CDR3 reads CASSNRDVQETQYF. The CDR3, as DNA: TGTGCCAGCAGCAACAGGGACGTCCAAGAGACCCAGTACTTC.

The chain links TRBV20-1 to TRBJ2-4; D might be TRBD2 (6 bases). The J call may be incorrect, as the DNA end agrees better with TRBJ2-7. CDR3 size: 17 residues. Germline-derived CDR1 and CDR2 are DFQATT and SNEGSKA (reference sequence). CDR3 DNA sequence: TGCAGTGCTAGTGCCCACCCGGACTATAAGGGAACCTACGAGCAGTACTTC. Protein: CSASAHPDYKGTYEQYF.

This clonotype was observed once. An end of the junction differs from the germline gene, which may be a read error. The V call is TRBV20-1, the J call TRBJ2-5; D perhaps matches TRBD1 (6 bases). Looked up from germline, CDR1 is DFQATT and CDR2 is SNEGSKA (reference sequence). This CDR3 contains 17 residues. The DNA of the CDR3 is TGCAGTGCTAGAGATCCCGTCCCGGGACGGGGACAAGAGGCCCAGTACTTC. This translates into CSARDPVPGRGQEAQYF.

The chain combines TRBV5-1 with TRBJ2-1; possibly TRBD1 for D (5 bases). Trimming cost V 3 bases and J 7 bases, with 11 bases left between them. Germline V gene lookup returns CDR1 SGHRS and CDR2 YFSETQ. This CDR3 has 13 residues. The CDR3 loop reads CASSSDSRNEQFF. The CDR3 coding sequence is TGCGCCAGCAGCTCCGACAGCCGAAATGAGCAGTTCTTC.

This chain links TRBV7-9 with TRBJ2-3; possible D gene TRBD2, 5 bases. This CDR3 is 15 amino acids long. The germline gives CDR1 SEHNR, CDR2 FQNEAQ (reference sequence). V was pared by 5 bases and J by 2 bases, with 14 bases between. CDR3 in amino acids: CASSPLTIFTDTQYF. CDR3 bases: TGTGCCAGCAGCCCCCTGACTATCTTCACAGATACGCAGTATTTT.

This rearrangement joins TRBV25-1 to TRBJ2-1, with D perhaps TRBD1 or TRBD2 (6 bases each). Germline V gives CDR1 MGHDK, CDR2 SYGVNS. V lost 5 bases, J lost 0 bases, and 14 bases lay in between. The CDR3 has 16 amino acids. DNA for the CDR3: TGTGCCAGCAGTCGACTAGGGGGAAGCTCCTACAATGAGCAGTTCTTC. Amino acids: CASSRLGGSSYNEQFF.

The chain is built from TRBV7-8 and TRBJ2-1, with TRBD1 identical over 10 bases. The V segment lost 0 bases and the J segment 3 bases; nucleotides outside the gene matches: 20. CDR1 and CDR2 from the germline V gene are SGHVS and FQNEAQ. The CDR3 contains 22 residues. The CDR3 loop reads CASSLAPEHRQGAPRGYNEQFF. CDR3 coding DNA: TGTGCCAGCAGCTTAGCCCCCGAACACAGACAGGGGGCCCCACGGGGCTACAATGAGCAGTTCTTC.

This chain links TRBV15 with TRBJ2-3, with 8 nucleotides matching TRBD1. V lost 5 bases to trimming and J lost 2 bases; unmatched junction nucleotides: 9. This CDR3 comprises 16 residues. In germline, CDR1 is LNHNV, CDR2 YYDKDF (reference sequence). CDR3 amino acids: CATSARQGPYTDTQYF. The CDR3 DNA sequence: TGTGCCACCAGCGCACGACAGGGGCCCTACACAGATACGCAGTATTTT.

This chain joins TRBV12-3 or TRBV12-4 and TRBJ1-5, with D unclear. The CDR3 has 14 residues. Deletions cut 10 bases from V and 2 bases from J, with 15 bases between. The CDR3: CATQQRVGNQPQHF. The CDR3 nucleotides are TGTGCCACCCAGCAACGGGTCGGCAATCAGCCCCAGCATTTT.

The J gene is TRBJ2-4, the V gene TRBV20-1, with 9 bases lining up with TRBD2. The J call may not be correct, given that the DNA end is closer to TRBJ2-7. The CDR3 extends over 17 amino acids. Germline V lookup: CDR1 DFQATT, CDR2 SNEGSKA (reference sequence). In nucleotides, the CDR3 is TGCAGTGCTAGAGCCCCCCCCGGCGGGGGGGCCAAGAACGAGCAGTACTTC. Residues: CSARAPPGGGAKNEQYF.

This chain connects TRBV6-5 to TRBJ1-6, with D unclear. The germline CDR1 and CDR2 sequences are MNHEY and SVGAGI. The CDR3 length is 15 residues. V lost 9 bases and J 7 bases, leaving 19 bases between the germline ends. The CDR3 sequence is CASRTGGQRNSPLHF. In nucleotides, the CDR3 is TGTGCCAGTAGGACCGGTGGGCAAAGAAATTCACCCCTCCACTTT.

The V and J genes are TRBV5-1 and TRBJ2-7, with D possibly TRBD2 on 6 matching bases. This CDR3 has 15 residues. Trimming pared 4 bases from V and 3 bases from J, leaving 17 bases between. Germline V gives CDR1 SGHRS, CDR2 YFSETQ. The CDR3 nucleotides read TGCGCCAGCAGCCCACCCCCGGGACTCCGCTACGAGCAGTACTTC. This translates into CASSPPPGLRYEQYF.

The rearrangement joins TRBV29-1 to TRBJ2-3; D call uncertain. The CDR3 sequence is 13 residues long. CDR1 and CDR2 (germline): SQVTM, ANQGSEA. V shed 0 bases and J shed 3 bases, with 7 bases lying between them. This CDR3 is CSVEEDGTDTQYF. CDR3 DNA sequence: TGCAGCGTTGAAGAGGACGGAACAGATACGCAGTATTTT.

This sequence joins TRBV29-1 and TRBJ2-7; no clear D gene. Germline V gene sequence: CDR1 SQVTM, CDR2 ANQGSEA. Trimming stripped 0 bases from V and 2 bases from J, with 11 bases between. The length of the CDR3 is 14 residues. This CDR3 reads CSVEDPTVTYEQYF. The DNA of the CDR3 is TGCAGCGTTGAAGATCCCACAGTAACCTACGAGCAGTACTTC.